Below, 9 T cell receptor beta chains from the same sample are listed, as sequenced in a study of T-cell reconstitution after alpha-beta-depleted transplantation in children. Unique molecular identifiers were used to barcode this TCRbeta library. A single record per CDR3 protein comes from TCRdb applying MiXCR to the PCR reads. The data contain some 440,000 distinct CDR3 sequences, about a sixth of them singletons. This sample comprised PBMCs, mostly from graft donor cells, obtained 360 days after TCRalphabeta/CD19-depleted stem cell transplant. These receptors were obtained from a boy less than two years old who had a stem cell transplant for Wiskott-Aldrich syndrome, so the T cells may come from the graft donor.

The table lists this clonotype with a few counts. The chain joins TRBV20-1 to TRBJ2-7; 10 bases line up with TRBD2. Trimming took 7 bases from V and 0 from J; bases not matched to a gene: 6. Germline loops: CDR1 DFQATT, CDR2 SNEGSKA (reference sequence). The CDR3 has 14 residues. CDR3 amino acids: CSVILAGFSYEQYF. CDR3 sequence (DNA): TGCAGTGTCATACTAGCGGGGTTCTCCTACGAGCAGTACTTC.

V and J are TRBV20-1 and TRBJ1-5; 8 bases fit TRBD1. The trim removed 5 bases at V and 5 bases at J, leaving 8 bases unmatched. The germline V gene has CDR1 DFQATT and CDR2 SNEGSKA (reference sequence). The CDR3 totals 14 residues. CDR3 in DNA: TGCAGTGCTGGTCCAGGGGGCCCGTATCAGCCCCAGCATTTT. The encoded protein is CSAGPGGPYQPQHF.

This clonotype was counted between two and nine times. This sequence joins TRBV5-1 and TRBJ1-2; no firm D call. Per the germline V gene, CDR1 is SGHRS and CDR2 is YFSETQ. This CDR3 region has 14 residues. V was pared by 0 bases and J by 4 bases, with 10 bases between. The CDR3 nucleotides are TGCGCCAGCAGCTTGGACACCGCAGGCTATGGCTACACCTTC. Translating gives CASSLDTAGYGYTF.

CDR3 nucleotide sequence: TGTGCCAGCACCTTAACAGGGGGCCGCAGTCAGCCCCAGCATTTT. This encodes CASTLTGGRSQPQHF. The chain combines TRBV12-3 or TRBV12-4 with TRBJ1-5; TRBD1 agrees at 9 bases. The J segment lost 6 bases and the V segment lost 7 bases, leaving 10 bases of the junction unmatched. The CDR3 consists of 15 residues.

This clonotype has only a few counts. For the CDR3, the DNA is TGCAGCGTGCTGGCAGGGGGAGAGACCCAGTACTTC. This translates into CSVLAGGETQYF. The V and J genes are TRBV29-1 and TRBJ2-5, with 7 bases identical to TRBD1. The CDR3 length is 12 residues. The trim removed 6 bases at V and 4 bases at J, leaving 5 bases unmatched. From germline, CDR1 is SQVTM and CDR2 ANQGSEA.

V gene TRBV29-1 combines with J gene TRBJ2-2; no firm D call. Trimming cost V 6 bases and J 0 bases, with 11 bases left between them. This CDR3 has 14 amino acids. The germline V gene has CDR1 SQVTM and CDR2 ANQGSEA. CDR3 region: CSVYPSANTGELFF. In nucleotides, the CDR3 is TGCAGCGTATACCCCAGCGCGAACACCGGGGAGCTGTTTTTT.

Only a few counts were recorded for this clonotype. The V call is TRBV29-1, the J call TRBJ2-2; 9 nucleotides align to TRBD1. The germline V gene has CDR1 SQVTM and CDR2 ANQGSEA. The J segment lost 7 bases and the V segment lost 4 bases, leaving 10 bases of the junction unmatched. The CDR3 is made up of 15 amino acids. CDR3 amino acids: CSVAPGTGIVGELFF. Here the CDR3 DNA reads TGCAGCGTTGCACCCGGGACAGGGATAGTCGGGGAGCTGTTTTTT.

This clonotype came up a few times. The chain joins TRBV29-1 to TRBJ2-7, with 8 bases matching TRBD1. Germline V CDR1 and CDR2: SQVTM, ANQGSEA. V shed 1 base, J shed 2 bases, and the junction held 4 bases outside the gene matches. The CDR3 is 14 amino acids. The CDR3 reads CSVEGDRGPYEQYF. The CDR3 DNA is TGCAGCGTTGAAGGCGACAGGGGTCCCTACGAGCAGTACTTC.

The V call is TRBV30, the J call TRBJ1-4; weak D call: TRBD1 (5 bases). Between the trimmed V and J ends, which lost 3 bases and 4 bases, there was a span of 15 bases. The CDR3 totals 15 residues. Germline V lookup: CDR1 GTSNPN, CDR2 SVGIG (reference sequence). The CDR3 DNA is TGTGCCTGGAGCTTTGCGACAGTTATTAATGAAAAACTGTTTTTT. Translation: CAWSFATVINEKLFF. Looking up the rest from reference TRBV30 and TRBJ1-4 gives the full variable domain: SQTIHQWPATLVQPVGSPLSLECTVEGTSNPNLYWYRQAAGRGLQLLFYSVGIGQISSEVPQNLSASRPQDRQFILSSKKLLLSDSGFYLCAWSFATVINEKLFFGSGTQLSVL.